This entry features one T cell receptor (beta chain) sequence. The antigen is undetermined. UMI-labeled 5' RACE TRB cDNA libraries were prepared from the cells. With the 5' RACE reads reprocessed, TCRdb shows one record per CDR3 protein and no DNA. The sample data list 50,000 to 65,000 distinct CDR3 sequences. Per the germline V gene, CDR1 is LGHDT and CDR2 is YNNKEL (reference sequence). The CDR3 is 16 residues long. This sample stems from a study of CXCR3-negative and CXCR3-positive naive CD8 T cells. Broader study findings: TRBV-TRBJ usage matched between naive CXCR3-negative and CXCR3-positive cells but not between memory cells.

The source of this sequence is a human donor in good health. Some clones in this sample may be carry-over from other donors' samples. This chain links TRBV3-1 with TRBJ1-4. Sequenced material: memory CD8+ T cells from blood. The CDR3 here is CASSQEVGREVQKLFF.